What follows is one TCR beta chain and its context. There are 15 residues in the CDR3. Between the trimmed V and J ends, which lost 8 bases and 4 bases, there was a span of 21 bases. In germline, CDR1 is LNHNV, CDR2 YYDKDF (reference sequence). The data were obtained in a study of blood T cell repertoires in COVID-19. Per the original data handling: Estimates of nucleated cell counts were drawn from the amplification of reference gene primers. Libraries were prepared by immunoSEQ multiplex PCR; TCRdb keeps only in-frame clonotypes and omits some of them. The V and J calls and clone size come from that table; D and trimming were worked out from the DNA. Of hundreds of thousands of clones listed, 90% are singletons. Recruitment covered some 25 US areas and drew participants whose ages spanned about 18 to 90 years. Grouping used clinical history reported by participants in a survey and questionnaire. Symptom resolution, clearance, or two negative PCRs marked the recovered donors of Cohort 3.

The source of this sequence is a man in his fifties or sixties who had recovered from COVID-19. The specimen was PBMCs or T cells enriched from blood (not recorded which). The chain links TRBV15 to TRBJ2-7; D possibly corresponds to TRBD2 (6 bases). CDR3 DNA: TGTGCCACCTCCTCGCGGTCGCGGGGACCTTACGAGCAGTACTTC. It encodes CATSSRSRGPYEQYF. Full variable domain (outside the CDR3, taken from reference TRBV15 and TRBJ2-7): DAMVIQNPRYQVTQFGKPVTLSCSQTLNHNVMYWYQQKSSQAPKLLFHYYDKDFNNEADTPDNFQSRRPNTSFCFLDIRSPGLGDTAMYLCATSSRSRGPYEQYFGPGTRLTVT.